The next 20 T cell receptor beta chains were all read from a single sample in a study of blood T cell repertoires in COVID-19 (dated by TCRdb to about 2020). The library was produced with the immunoSEQ multiplex PCR assay. In its TCRdb copy, this immuneACCESS table keeps in-frame sequences only and misses some clones. Where compared with another copy, unresolved V genes explain less than half of these, and the others have no known cause. In all, the sample holds 310,000 or so clones, and 83% of those were seen once. Of the sample, roughly 1.1% falls within the top ten clones. Material for sequencing was peripheral blood. The receptors come from a woman in her 50s with acute or convalescent COVID-19.

The CDR3 DNA reads TGTGCCACCAGCAGAGATTGGAGTCGACAGGGAGAAAAACTGTTTTTT. Translation gives CATSRDWSRQGEKLFF. The chain has TRBV15 and TRBJ1-4; the match to TRBD1 covers 7 bases. The CDR3 runs 16 residues. Germline V CDR1 and CDR2: LNHNV, YYDKDF (reference sequence). V gave up 0 bases and J gave up 8 bases; unmatched junction bases: 9.

This clone occurred many times. V usage is TRBV2 and J usage is TRBJ2-3; D is unresolved. V lost 1 base, J lost 2 bases, and 7 bases lay in between. CDR3 length equals 14 residues. The germline V gene has CDR1 SNHLY and CDR2 FYNNEI. CDR3 in amino acids: CASSEGLDTDTQYF. CDR3 bases: TGTGCCAGCAGTGAAGGGCTAGACACAGATACGCAGTATTTT.

The CDR3 region is CAITQDSNSGNTIYF. The DNA for the CDR3 is TGTGCCATCACTCAGGACAGTAACTCTGGAAACACCATATATTTT. This chain links TRBV10-3 with TRBJ1-3; tentatively, D is TRBD1 (6 bases). Germline V gene sequence: CDR1 ENHRY, CDR2 SYGVKD. V was pared by 7 bases and J by 0 bases, with 13 bases between. The CDR3 sequence is 15 residues long.

The chain carries TRBV27 and TRBJ1-1; the match to TRBD1 covers 8 bases. Germline V gene data show CDR1 as MNHEY and CDR2 as SMNVEV (reference sequence). The ends lost 5 bases at V and 1 base at J; junction bases unmatched: 3. CDR3 length: 14 residues. The CDR3 is CASSKTGENTEAFF. In nucleotides, the CDR3 is TGTGCCAGCAGTAAGACAGGGGAGAACACTGAAGCTTTCTTT.

This chain joins TRBV7-7 and TRBJ2-7, with 11 nucleotides matching TRBD2. Per the germline V gene, CDR1 is SSHAT and CDR2 is FNYEAQ (reference sequence). J gave up 3 bases and V 5 bases, and 6 bases lay outside the gene matches. The CDR3 sequence is 15 residues long. CDR3 sequence reads: CASSALAGEVYEQYF. CDR3 sequence (DNA): TGTGCCAGCAGCGCACTAGCGGGAGAGGTCTACGAGCAGTACTTC.

This chain connects TRBV4-3 to TRBJ1-2; D remains ambiguous. This CDR3 is 14 amino acids long. CDR1 and CDR2 from the germline V gene are LGHNA and YSLEER. Trimming pared 4 bases from V and 5 bases from J, leaving 14 bases between. Here the CDR3 DNA reads TGCGCCAGCAGCCGAAGTGGGCGCCTATATGGCTACACCTTC. Amino acid sequence: CASSRSGRLYGYTF.

This chain links TRBV7-2 with TRBJ2-3, with 12 bases lining up with TRBD2. There are 19 residues in the CDR3. Germline-derived CDR1 and CDR2 are SGHTA and FQGNSA. Trimming removed 1 base from V and 0 bases from J; junction bases left unmatched: 8. CDR3 DNA sequence: TGTGCCAGCAGCTTAGGCGCTAGCGGGGGGGCCGGTAGCACAGATACGCAGTATTTT. Translated, it gives CASSLGASGGAGSTDTQYF.

The CDR3 DNA follows: TGTGCCAGCAGCGGGCCCGGGACTAGCACAGATACGCAGTATTTT. As protein: CASSGPGTSTDTQYF. The genes are TRBV5-4 and TRBJ2-3; D perhaps matches TRBD2 (6 bases). V was pared by 4 bases and J by 0 bases, with 12 bases between. The CDR3 has 15 residues. Germline assignment: CDR1 SGHNT and CDR2 YYREEE (reference sequence).

This clone has only one observation. The rearrangement joins TRBV10-3 to TRBJ1-5; possible D gene TRBD1, 5 bases. The CDR3 totals 16 residues. Germline V CDR1 and CDR2: ENHRY, SYGVKD. V dropped 0 bases and J dropped 7 bases, with 16 bases sitting between them. DNA for the CDR3: TGTGCCATCAGTGAGTCGACGTTGGGGGGGATGCAGCCCCAGCATTTT. As protein: CAISESTLGGMQPQHF.

The chain is built from TRBV2 and TRBJ1-4; weak D call: TRBD1 (5 bases). The V and J ends lost 8 bases and 8 bases respectively, with 12 bases between them. Germline lookup yields CDR1 SNHLY and CDR2 FYNNEI. This CDR3 has 12 amino acids. In nucleotides, the CDR3 is TGTGCCAGCGTGGGGGGGGTCGAAAAACTGTTTTTT. This codes for CASVGGVEKLFF.

This chain connects TRBV30 to TRBJ1-1, with TRBD1 matching 7 bases. V lost 2 bases, J lost 5 bases, and 5 bases stayed unmatched. Germline CDR1 and CDR2: GTSNPN and SVGIG (reference sequence). The CDR3 extends over 13 amino acids. The CDR3 sequence: CAWSRQQGTEAFF. As DNA, the CDR3 is TGTGCCTGGAGTAGGCAACAGGGGACTGAAGCTTTCTTT.

The V call is TRBV10-3, the J call TRBJ2-2; D unclear. V dropped 8 bases and J dropped 7 bases, with 17 bases sitting between them. The CDR3 is made up of 14 amino acids. The germline CDR1 and CDR2 sequences are ENHRY and SYGVKD. CDR3 bases: TGTGCCATCTATTCCACACCCTCTGGCGGGGAGCTGTTTTTT. This encodes CAIYSTPSGGELFF.

On this clone: Other DNA sequences of this sample code for an identical CDR3. V is TRBV7-2 and J is TRBJ1-1; TRBD1 agrees at 8 bases. Losses at the gene ends were 2 bases for V and 4 bases for J; bases not matched to a gene: 0. Germline V gene data show CDR1 as SGHTA and CDR2 as FQGNSA. This CDR3 contains 13 residues. The DNA for the CDR3 is TGTGCCAGCAGCTTAACAGGGGGCACTGAAGCTTTCTTT. This encodes CASSLTGGTEAFF.

The chain is built from TRBV30 and TRBJ2-5, with D unresolved. Looked up from germline, CDR1 is GTSNPN and CDR2 is SVGIG (reference sequence). The V gene lost 8 bases and the J gene lost 2 bases, with 15 bases spanning the gap. This CDR3 has 13 residues. The chain's CDR3 is CAHSRVLQETQYF. CDR3 bases: TGTGCCCATAGTCGAGTCCTACAAGAGACCCAGTACTTC.

The V and J genes are TRBV29-1 and TRBJ1-2; D is unresolved. Germline lookup yields CDR1 SQVTM and CDR2 ANQGSEA. The ends were cut back, 4 bases at V and 4 bases at J, with 19 bases in the middle. This CDR3 has 15 residues. CDR3 in DNA: TGCAGCGTTGTAGACCCGGGGAGGGTTGGCTATGGCTACACCTTC. Protein sequence: CSVVDPGRVGYGYTF.

This clone was found once. The V gene is TRBV12-3 or TRBV12-4, the J gene TRBJ1-2; 7 nucleotides line up with TRBD1. This CDR3 has 12 amino acids. V shed 6 bases and J 7 bases; nucleotides not matched to a gene: 5. CDR3 loop: CASSYSGGGYTF. The CDR3 bases are TGTGCCAGCAGCTACTCAGGGGGTGGCTACACCTTC.

The chain employs TRBV27 and TRBJ2-5; D possibly corresponds to TRBD1 (6 bases). Trimming stripped 4 bases from V and 9 bases from J, with 21 bases between. The CDR3 spans 15 residues. The germline gives CDR1 MNHEY, CDR2 SMNVEV (reference sequence). The DNA for the CDR3 is TGTGCCAGCAGTTCACAGGGAAACGGGCAAACGGCCCAGTACTTC. Its protein product is CASSSQGNGQTAQYF.

The chain recombines TRBV6-1 with TRBJ1-3; D gene ambiguous. Looked up from germline, CDR1 is MNHNS and CDR2 is SASEGT. The CDR3 totals 13 residues. V gave up 2 bases and J gave up 8 bases, with 10 bases separating them. CDR3 region: CASSESGVYTIYF. The CDR3 nucleotides read TGTGCCAGCAGTGAATCCGGGGTATACACCATATATTTT.

V and J are TRBV19 and TRBJ2-3, with 8 bases that match TRBD1. Trimming cost V 6 bases and J 2 bases; bases outside gene matches: 7. The CDR3 covers 15 residues. The germline CDR1 and CDR2 sequences are LNHDA and SQIVND (reference sequence). The CDR3 sequence: CASRGQGKLTDTQYF. CDR3 nucleotides: TGTGCCAGTAGAGGACAGGGCAAACTCACAGATACGCAGTATTTT.

This chain joins TRBV27 and TRBJ2-1, with a possible D match to TRBD2 (7 bases). Trimming took off 2 bases at V and 7 bases at J, with 15 bases between the two ends. The CDR3 totals 15 residues. Germline-derived CDR1 and CDR2 are MNHEY and SMNVEV (reference sequence). CDR3 DNA: TGTGCCAGCAGTTTACGGGGGGCGCGAGGAAATGAGCAGTTCTTC. Amino acid sequence: CASSLRGARGNEQFF.